This T cell receptor beta chain was found in a study of graft-versus-host responses after intestinal transplantation. This CDR3 region has 14 residues. Per the germline V gene, CDR1 is SGHRS and CDR2 is YFSETQ. Trimming stripped 2 bases from V and 1 base from J, with 9 bases between. Here immunoSEQ multiplex PCR was the method, and the copy in TCRdb shows in-frame clones only, minus some. The sample contains tens of thousands of clones, 91% of which appear only once. The chain carries TRBV5-1 and TRBJ2-5; D not resolved. Sequencing used PBMCs, obtained 650 to 670 days after intestinal transplant. The clonotype originates from a human patient who received an intestinal transplant, so some T cells may come from the graft donor. Here the CDR3 reads CASSFLYVQETQYF. The CDR3 DNA follows: TGCGCCAGCAGCTTCTTGTACGTCCAAGAGACCCAGTACTTC. Full variable domain (remainder filled in from reference TRBV5-1 and TRBJ2-5): KAGVTQTPRYLIKTRGQQVTLSCSPISGHRSVSWYQQTPGQGLQFLFEYFSETQRNKGNFPGRFSGRQFSNSRSEMNVSTLELGDSALYLCASSFLYVQETQYFGPGTRLLVL.